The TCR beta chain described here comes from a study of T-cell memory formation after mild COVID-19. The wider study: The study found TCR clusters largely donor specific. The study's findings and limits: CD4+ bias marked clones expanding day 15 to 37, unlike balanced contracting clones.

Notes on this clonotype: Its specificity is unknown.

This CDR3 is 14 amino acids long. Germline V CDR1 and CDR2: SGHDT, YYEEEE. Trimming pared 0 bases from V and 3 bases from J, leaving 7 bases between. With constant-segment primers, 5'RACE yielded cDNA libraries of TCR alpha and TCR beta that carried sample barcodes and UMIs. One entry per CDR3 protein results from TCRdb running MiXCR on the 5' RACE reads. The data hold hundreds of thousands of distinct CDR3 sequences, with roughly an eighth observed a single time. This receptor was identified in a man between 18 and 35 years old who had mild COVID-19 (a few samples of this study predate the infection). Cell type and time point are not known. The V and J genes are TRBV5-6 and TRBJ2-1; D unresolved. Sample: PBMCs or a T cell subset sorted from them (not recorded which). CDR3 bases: TGTGCCAGCAGCTTGGTAGGCGGCTACAATGAGCAGTTCTTC. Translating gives CASSLVGGYNEQFF. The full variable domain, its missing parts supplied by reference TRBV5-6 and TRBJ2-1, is DAGVTQSPTHLIKTRGQQVTLRCSPKSGHDTVSWYQQALGQGPQFIFQYYEEEERQRGNFPDRFSGHQFPNYSSELNVNALLLGDSALYLCASSLVGGYNEQFFGPGTRLTVL.